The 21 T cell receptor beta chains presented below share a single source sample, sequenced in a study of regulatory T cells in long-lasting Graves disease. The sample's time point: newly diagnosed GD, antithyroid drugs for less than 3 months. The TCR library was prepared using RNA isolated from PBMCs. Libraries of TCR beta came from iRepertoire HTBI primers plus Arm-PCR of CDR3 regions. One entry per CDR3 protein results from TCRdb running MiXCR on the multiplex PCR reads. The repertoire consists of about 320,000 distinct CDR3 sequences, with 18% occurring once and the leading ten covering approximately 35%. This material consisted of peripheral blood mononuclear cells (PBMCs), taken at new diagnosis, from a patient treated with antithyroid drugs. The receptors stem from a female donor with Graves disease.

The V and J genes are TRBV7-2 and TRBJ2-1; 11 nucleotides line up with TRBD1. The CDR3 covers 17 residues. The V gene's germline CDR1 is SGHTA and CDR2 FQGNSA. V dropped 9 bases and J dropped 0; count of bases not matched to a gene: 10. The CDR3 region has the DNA TGTGCCAGGGGGACAGGGGGATTTTCTAGCTCCTACAATGAGCAGTTCTTC. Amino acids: CARGTGGFSSSYNEQFF.

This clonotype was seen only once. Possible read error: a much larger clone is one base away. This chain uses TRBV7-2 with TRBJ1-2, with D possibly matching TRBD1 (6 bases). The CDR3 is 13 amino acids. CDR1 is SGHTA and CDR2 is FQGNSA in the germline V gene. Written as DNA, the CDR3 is TGTGACAGCAGGGGAGAGATTCCAGAAGGCTACACCTTC. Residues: CDSRGEIPEGYTF. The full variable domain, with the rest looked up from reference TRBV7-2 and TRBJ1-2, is GAGVSQSPSNKVTEKGKDVELRCDPISGHTALYWYRQSLGQGLEFLIYFQGNSAPDKSGLPSDRFSAERTGGSVSTLTIQRTQQEDSAVYLCDSRGEIPEGYTFGSGTRLTVV.

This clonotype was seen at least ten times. The CDR3 here is CASRQGYNEQFF. The CDR3 coding sequence is TGCGCCAGCAGGCAGGGATACAATGAGCAGTTCTTC. The rearrangement uses TRBV10-2 and TRBJ2-1, with D tentatively TRBD1 (5 bases). The CDR3 is 12 amino acids. V was cut by 6 bases and J by 4 bases, with 7 bases left in between. Germline CDR1 is WSHSY and CDR2 is SAAADI.

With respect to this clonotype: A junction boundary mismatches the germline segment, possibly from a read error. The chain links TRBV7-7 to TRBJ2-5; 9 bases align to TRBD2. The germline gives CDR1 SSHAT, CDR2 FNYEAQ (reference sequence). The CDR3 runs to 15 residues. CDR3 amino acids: CASSLDSGRTETQYF. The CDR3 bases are TGTGCTAGCAGCTTAGACAGCGGGAGGACGGAGACCCAGTACTTC.

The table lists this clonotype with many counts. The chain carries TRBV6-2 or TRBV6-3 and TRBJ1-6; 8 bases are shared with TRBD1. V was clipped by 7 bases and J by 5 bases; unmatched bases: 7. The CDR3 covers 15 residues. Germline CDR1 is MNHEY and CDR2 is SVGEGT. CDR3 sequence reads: CASTDRGKDNSPLHF. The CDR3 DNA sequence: TGTGCCAGCACTGACAGGGGCAAAGATAATTCACCCCTCCACTTT.

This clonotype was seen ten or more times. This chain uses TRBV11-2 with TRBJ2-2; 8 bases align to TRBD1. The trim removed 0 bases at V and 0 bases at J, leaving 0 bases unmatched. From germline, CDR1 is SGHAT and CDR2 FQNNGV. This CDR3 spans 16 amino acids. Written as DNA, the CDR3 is TGTGCCAGCAGCTTAGAACAGGGGGCGAACACCGGGGAGCTGTTTTTT. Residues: CASSLEQGANTGELFF.

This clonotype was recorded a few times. The CDR3 here is CASSPRDRATYEQYF. In DNA, the CDR3 is TGTGCCAGCTCACCAAGGGACAGGGCCACCTACGAGCAGTACTTC. The chain employs TRBV18 and TRBJ2-7; TRBD1 matches at 9 bases. This CDR3 comprises 15 residues. Germline CDR1 and CDR2: KGHSH and LQKENI. Losses at the gene ends were 2 bases for V and 2 bases for J; bases not matched to a gene: 4.

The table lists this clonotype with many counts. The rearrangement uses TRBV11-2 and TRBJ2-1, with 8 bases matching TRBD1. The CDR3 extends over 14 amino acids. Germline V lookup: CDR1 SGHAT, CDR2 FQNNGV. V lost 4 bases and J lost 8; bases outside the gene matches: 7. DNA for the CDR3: TGTGCCAGCAGCTCCCGGACAGGGTGGGATGAGCAGTTCTTC. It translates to CASSSRTGWDEQFF.

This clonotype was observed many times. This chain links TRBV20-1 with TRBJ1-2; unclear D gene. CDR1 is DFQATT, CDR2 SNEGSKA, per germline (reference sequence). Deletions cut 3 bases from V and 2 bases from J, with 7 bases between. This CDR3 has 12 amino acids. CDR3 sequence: CSASNRNYGYTF. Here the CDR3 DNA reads TGCAGTGCTAGCAACAGAAACTATGGCTACACCTTC.

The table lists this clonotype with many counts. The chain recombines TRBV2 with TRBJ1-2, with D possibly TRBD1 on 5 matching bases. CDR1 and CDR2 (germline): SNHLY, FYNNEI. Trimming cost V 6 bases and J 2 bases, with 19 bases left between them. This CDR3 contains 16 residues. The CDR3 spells CASSATLGGANYGYTF. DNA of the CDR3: TGTGCCAGCAGCGCCACCCTCGGGGGAGCCAACTATGGCTACACCTTC.

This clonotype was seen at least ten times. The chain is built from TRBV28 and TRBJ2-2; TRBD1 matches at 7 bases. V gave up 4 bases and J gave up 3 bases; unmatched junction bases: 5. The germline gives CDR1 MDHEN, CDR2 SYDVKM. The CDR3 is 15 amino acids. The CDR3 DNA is TGTGCCAGCAGTTCAGGACAGGCTCACACCGGGGAGCTGTTTTTT. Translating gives CASSSGQAHTGELFF.

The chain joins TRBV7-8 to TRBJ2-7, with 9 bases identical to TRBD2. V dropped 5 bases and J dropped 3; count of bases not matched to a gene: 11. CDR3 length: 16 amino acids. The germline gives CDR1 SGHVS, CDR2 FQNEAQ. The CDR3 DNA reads TGTGCCAGCAGCCGCGCTACTCCTAGCGGGATCTACGAGCAGTACTTC. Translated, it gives CASSRATPSGIYEQYF.

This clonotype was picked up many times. The CDR3 bases are TGCAGTGCTAGTTATTTGAGGTTTGGAGAGCAGTACTTC. As protein: CSASYLRFGEQYF. The rearrangement links TRBV20-1 to TRBJ2-7, with D uncertain. The V end lost 3 bases, the J end lost 7 bases, and 16 bases lay between the germline ends. The V gene's germline CDR1 is DFQATT and CDR2 SNEGSKA (reference sequence). This CDR3 is 13 amino acids long.

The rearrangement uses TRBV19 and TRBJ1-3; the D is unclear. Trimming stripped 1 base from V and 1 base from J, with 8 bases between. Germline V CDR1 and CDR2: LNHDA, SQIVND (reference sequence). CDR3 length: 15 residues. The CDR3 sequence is CASSIVAVSGNTIYF. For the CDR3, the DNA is TGTGCCAGTAGTATAGTAGCAGTGTCTGGAAACACCATATATTTT.

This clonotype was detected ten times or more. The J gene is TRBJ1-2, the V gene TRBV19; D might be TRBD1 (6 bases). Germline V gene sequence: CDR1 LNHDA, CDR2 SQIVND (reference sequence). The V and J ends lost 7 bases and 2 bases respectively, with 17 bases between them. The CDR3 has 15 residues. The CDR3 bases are TGTGCCAGTACCCCACAGGGAGGTGCCAACTATGGCTACACCTTC. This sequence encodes CASTPQGGANYGYTF.

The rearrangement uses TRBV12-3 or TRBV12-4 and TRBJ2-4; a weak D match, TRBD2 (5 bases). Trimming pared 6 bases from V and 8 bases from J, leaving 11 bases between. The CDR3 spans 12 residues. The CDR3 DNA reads TGTGCCAGCAGATCGGACGGGGACATTCAGTACTTC. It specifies CASRSDGDIQYF.

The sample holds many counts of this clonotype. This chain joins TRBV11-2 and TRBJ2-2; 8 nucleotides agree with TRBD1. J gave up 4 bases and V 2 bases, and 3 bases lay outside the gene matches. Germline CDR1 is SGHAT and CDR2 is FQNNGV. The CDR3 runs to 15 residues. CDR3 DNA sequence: TGTGCCAGCAGCTTACCCAGGGGGCCCACCGGGGAGCTGTTTTTT. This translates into CASSLPRGPTGELFF.

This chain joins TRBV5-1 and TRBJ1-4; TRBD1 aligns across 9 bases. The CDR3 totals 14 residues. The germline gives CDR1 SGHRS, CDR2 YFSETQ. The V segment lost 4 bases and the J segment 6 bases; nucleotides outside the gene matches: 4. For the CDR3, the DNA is TGCGCCAGCAGCGGGACAGGGAATTATGAAAAACTGTTTTTT. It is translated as CASSGTGNYEKLFF.

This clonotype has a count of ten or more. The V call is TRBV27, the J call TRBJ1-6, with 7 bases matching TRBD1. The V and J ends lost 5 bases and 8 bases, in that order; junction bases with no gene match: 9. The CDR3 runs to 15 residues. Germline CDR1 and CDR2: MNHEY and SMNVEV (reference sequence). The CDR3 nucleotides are TGTGCCAGCAGTCCTTGGGACAGACCCTATTCACCCCTCCACTTT. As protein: CASSPWDRPYSPLHF.

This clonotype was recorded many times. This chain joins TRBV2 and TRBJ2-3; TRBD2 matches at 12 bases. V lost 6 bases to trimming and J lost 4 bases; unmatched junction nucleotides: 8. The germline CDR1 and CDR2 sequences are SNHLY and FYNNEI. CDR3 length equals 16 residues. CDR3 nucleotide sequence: TGTGCCAGCAGAAATCTAGCGGGAGGGCCCGCAGATACGCAGTATTTT. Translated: CASRNLAGGPADTQYF.

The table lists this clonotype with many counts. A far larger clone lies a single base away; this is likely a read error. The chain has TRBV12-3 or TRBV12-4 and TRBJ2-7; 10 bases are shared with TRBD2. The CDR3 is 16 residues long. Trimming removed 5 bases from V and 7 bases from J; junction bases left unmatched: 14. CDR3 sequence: CASSPELAGPYNEQYF. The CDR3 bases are TGTGCCAGCAGTCCAGAACTAGCGGGGCCTTACAATGAGCAGTACTTC.